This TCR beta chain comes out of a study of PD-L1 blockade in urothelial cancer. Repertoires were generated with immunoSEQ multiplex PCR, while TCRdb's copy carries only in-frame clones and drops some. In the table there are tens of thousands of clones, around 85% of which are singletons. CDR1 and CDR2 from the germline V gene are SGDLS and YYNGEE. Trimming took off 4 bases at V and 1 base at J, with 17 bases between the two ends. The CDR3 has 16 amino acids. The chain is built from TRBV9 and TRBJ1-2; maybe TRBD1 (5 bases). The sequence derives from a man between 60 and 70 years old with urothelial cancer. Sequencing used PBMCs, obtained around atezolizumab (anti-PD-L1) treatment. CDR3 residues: CASSPSGATLNYGYTF. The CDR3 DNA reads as TGTGCCAGCAGCCCAAGCGGGGCGACGCTTAACTATGGCTACACCTTC.